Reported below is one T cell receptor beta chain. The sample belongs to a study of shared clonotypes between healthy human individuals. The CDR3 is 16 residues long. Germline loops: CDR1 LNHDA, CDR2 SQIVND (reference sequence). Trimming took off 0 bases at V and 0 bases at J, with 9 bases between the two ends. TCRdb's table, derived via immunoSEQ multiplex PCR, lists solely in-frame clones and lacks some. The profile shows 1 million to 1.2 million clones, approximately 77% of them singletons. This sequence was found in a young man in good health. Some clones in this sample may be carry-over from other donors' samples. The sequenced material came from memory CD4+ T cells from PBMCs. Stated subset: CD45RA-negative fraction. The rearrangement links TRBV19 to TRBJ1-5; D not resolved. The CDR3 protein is CASSIETQYSNQPQHF. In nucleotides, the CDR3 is TGTGCCAGTAGTATAGAAACCCAATATAGCAATCAGCCCCAGCATTTT.